Shown below are 27 T cell receptor beta chains from a single sample sequenced in a study of shared clonotypes between healthy human individuals. Data came from immunoSEQ multiplex PCR; TCRdb stores just in-frame clones and leaves some out. The sample consists of fewer than 3 million clones, under 95% of them appearing once. Sequenced: naive CD4+ T cells from PBMCs. Subset indicated: CD45RA+ positively selected. These receptor sequences come from a man aged 18-30 years in good health. Some clones in this sample may be carry-over from other donors' samples.

Regarding this clone: Other DNA sequences in this specimen translate into the identical CDR3. CDR3 sequence reads: CASSPGLNTGELFF. CDR3 nucleotide sequence: TGTGCCAGCTCACCAGGCCTTAACACCGGGGAGCTGTTTTTT. The chain carries TRBV18 and TRBJ2-2; D is ambiguous. CDR3 length: 14 residues. Germline V gene data show CDR1 as KGHSH and CDR2 as LQKENI. V lost 2 bases, J lost 2 bases, and 6 bases lay in between.

The chain links TRBV30 to TRBJ2-3; TRBD2 aligns across 7 bases. Looked up from germline, CDR1 is GTSNPN and CDR2 is SVGIG (reference sequence). This CDR3 spans 15 amino acids. Trimming removed 2 bases from V and 3 bases from J; junction bases left unmatched: 8. CDR3 amino acids: CAWSSGGGATDTQYF. The DNA of the CDR3 is TGTGCCTGGAGTTCCGGGGGAGGGGCGACAGATACGCAGTATTTT.

This chain connects TRBV6-5 to TRBJ2-7; the D gene is possibly TRBD2 (5 bases). The CDR3 is made up of 14 amino acids. V was clipped by 1 base and J by 5 bases, with 12 bases between them. CDR1 MNHEY and CDR2 SVGAGI come from the germline V gene. Written as DNA, the CDR3 is TGTGCCAGCAGTTACTTCGGGGTTAGGAACGAGCAGTACTTC. The encoded protein is CASSYFGVRNEQYF.

J is TRBJ2-5 and V is TRBV28, with D possibly TRBD1 on 5 matching bases. CDR1 and CDR2 (germline): MDHEN, SYDVKM. The CDR3 sequence is 12 residues long. The V end lost 2 bases, the J end lost 9 bases, and 10 bases lay between the germline ends. The CDR3 protein is CASSLGVGAQYF. CDR3 nucleotides: TGTGCCAGCAGTTTAGGTGTAGGGGCCCAGTACTTC.

This clone was seen just once. This sequence joins TRBV19 and TRBJ1-5; D possibly corresponds to TRBD1 (5 bases). V dropped 2 bases and J dropped 5 bases, with 16 bases sitting between them. CDR1 is LNHDA and CDR2 is SQIVND in the germline V gene (reference sequence). This CDR3 has 16 amino acids. Here the CDR3 DNA reads TGTGCCAGTAGTATAATCGGGGCGTCGGGGGATCAGCCCCAGCATTTT. This codes for CASSIIGASGDQPQHF. The whole variable domain, filled in from reference TRBV19 and TRBJ1-5, reads DGGITQSPKYLFRKEGQNVTLSCEQNLNHDAMYWYRQDPGQGLRLIYYSQIVNDFQKGDIAEGYSVSREKKESFPLTVTSAQKNPTAFYLCASSIIGASGDQPQHFGDGTRLSIL.

This chain connects TRBV6-4 to TRBJ1-4; D uncertain. Trimming removed 4 bases at V and 11 bases at J, with 5 bases between. The CDR3 runs 10 residues. Germline loops: CDR1 MRHNA, CDR2 SNTAGT. The CDR3 spells CASSGVKLFF. The CDR3 region has the DNA TGTGCCAGCAGTGGGGTGAAACTGTTTTTT.

This CDR3 reads CASSEGGSTNEKLFF. The DNA of the CDR3 is TGTGCCAGCAGTGAAGGGGGTTCAACTAATGAAAAACTGTTTTTT. The V call is TRBV2, the J call TRBJ1-4; D ambiguous. V shed 1 base and J shed 0 bases, with 6 bases lying between them. This CDR3 contains 15 residues. Germline V lookup: CDR1 SNHLY, CDR2 FYNNEI.

To note about this clone: Other DNA sequences in this sample translate to the same CDR3. The rearrangement uses TRBV5-1 and TRBJ1-1, with TRBD1 as a possible D gene (6 bases). The V and J ends lost 0 bases and 4 bases respectively, with 10 bases between them. The CDR3 runs 14 residues. The germline gives CDR1 SGHRS, CDR2 YFSETQ. The DNA for the CDR3 is TGCGCCAGCAGCTTGGCCGGAGGGGGCACTGAAGCTTTCTTT. Translation: CASSLAGGGTEAFF.

This clone showed up just a few times. The chain couples TRBV29-1 to TRBJ2-7; TRBD2 agrees at 14 bases. This CDR3 has 15 amino acids. Germline CDR1 is SQVTM and CDR2 is ANQGSEA. Trimming cost V 2 bases and J 6 bases; bases outside gene matches: 6. The CDR3 loop reads CSVETGTSGSGEQYF. CDR3 DNA: TGCAGCGTTGAAACCGGGACTAGCGGGAGTGGCGAGCAGTACTTC.

The chain is built from TRBV25-1 and TRBJ2-5; a possible D gene is TRBD2 (7 bases). The germline V gene has CDR1 MGHDK and CDR2 SYGVNS. V gave up 3 bases and J gave up 5 bases, with 22 bases separating them. The CDR3 loop spans 17 amino acids. The CDR3 DNA is TGTGCCAGCAGTGATCGCCAGGAATGGGGGCGGGGGGAGACCCAGTACTTC. Protein sequence: CASSDRQEWGRGETQYF. Variable domain in full (rest from reference TRBV25-1 and TRBJ2-5): EADIYQTPRYLVIGTGKKITLECSQTMGHDKMYWYQQDPGMELHLIHYSYGVNSTEKGDLSSESTVSRIRTEHFPLTLESARPSHTSQYLCASSDRQEWGRGETQYFGPGTRLLVL.

This chain uses TRBV21-1 with TRBJ2-7; TRBD2, the table's D call, lacks a check against the DNA. TRBV21-1 is a pseudogene segment. This CDR3 is 22 amino acids long. The CDR3 loop reads CASSKEGDGTSGRFPISYEQYF. DNA for the CDR3: TGTGCCAGCAGCAAAGAGGGAGATGGGACTAGCGGGAGGTTCCCCATCTCCTACGAGCAGTACTTC.

The chain joins TRBV10-3 to TRBJ1-1, with 10 bases identical to TRBD1. With V trimmed by 10 bases and J by 7 bases, 9 bases remained unmatched. Per the germline V gene, CDR1 is ENHRY and CDR2 is SYGVKD. The CDR3 extends over 13 amino acids. In DNA form, the CDR3 reads TGTGCCACCGCTATGGGACAGGGGTATGAAGCTTTCTTT. It translates to CATAMGQGYEAFF.

Notes on this clone: At the DNA level, this CDR3 is encoded by other sequences in the same sample as well. The chain uses TRBV7-2 and TRBJ2-2; D ambiguous. Germline V CDR1 and CDR2: SGHTA, FQGNSA. There are 13 residues in the CDR3. Trimming stripped 5 bases from V and 2 bases from J, with 6 bases between. The CDR3 coding sequence is TGTGCCAGCAGCCTTCTTAACACCGGGGAGCTGTTTTTT. Translated, it gives CASSLLNTGELFF. The full variable domain, completed using reference TRBV7-2 and TRBJ2-2, is GAGVSQSPSNKVTEKGKDVELRCDPISGHTALYWYRQSLGQGLEFLIYFQGNSAPDKSGLPSDRFSAERTGGSVSTLTIQRTQQEDSAVYLCASSLLNTGELFFGEGSRLTVL.

The chain uses TRBV6-1 and TRBJ1-4, with a tentative D call TRBD1 (5 bases). The germline V gene has CDR1 MNHNS and CDR2 SASEGT. The length of the CDR3 is 15 residues. Trimming shortened V by 6 bases and J by 5 bases, and 16 bases separated the two germline ends. CDR3 bases: TGTGCCAGCAGGCAAACCGGGACGGGAAATGAAAAACTGTTTTTT. Translation gives CASRQTGTGNEKLFF.

The chain recombines TRBV19 with TRBJ2-7, with TRBD1 identical over 10 bases. The CDR3 has 19 amino acids. V lost 3 bases to trimming and J lost 3 bases; unmatched junction nucleotides: 17. Germline values: CDR1 LNHDA, CDR2 SQIVND (reference sequence). CDR3 nucleotides: TGTGCCAGTAGTATGGGTATGACAGGGGGCGATCGAGTTAACTACGAGCAGTACTTC. Residues: CASSMGMTGGDRVNYEQYF.

V is TRBV19 and J is TRBJ1-1; a possible D gene is TRBD1 (5 bases). Deletions cut 6 bases from V and 10 bases from J, with 15 bases between. This CDR3 is built from 12 residues. Germline CDR1 LNHDA, CDR2 SQIVND (reference sequence). This CDR3 is CASSVQGERAFF. In nucleotides, the CDR3 is TGTGCCAGTAGCGTCCAGGGTGAAAGAGCTTTCTTT.

The chain combines TRBV30 with TRBJ2-7, with a tentative D call TRBD2 (6 bases). V dropped 1 base and J dropped 3 bases, with 7 bases sitting between them. Germline loops: CDR1 GTSNPN, CDR2 SVGIG (reference sequence). CDR3 length: 12 residues. CDR3 nucleotides: TGTGCCTGGAGTGGCGGGATCTACGAGCAGTACTTC. As protein: CAWSGGIYEQYF.

The rearrangement joins TRBV5-8 to TRBJ2-7, with D possibly matching TRBD1 (6 bases). CDR3 length: 15 amino acids. CDR1 is SGHTS and CDR2 is YDEGEE in the germline V gene. With 4 bases removed from V and 0 bases from J, the gap between germline ends came to 14 bases. CDR3 sequence (DNA): TGTGCCAGCAGCATCCCGGGACACCCCTCCTACGAGCAGTACTTC. It translates to CASSIPGHPSYEQYF.

The chain links TRBV11-2 to TRBJ2-7; no clear D gene. Germline-derived CDR1 and CDR2 are SGHAT and FQNNGV. Deletions cut 5 bases from V and 6 bases from J, with 14 bases between. The CDR3 is 13 amino acids. The CDR3 protein is CASSGPRVREQYF. For the CDR3, the DNA is TGTGCCAGCAGCGGCCCCCGGGTCCGCGAGCAGTACTTC.

The CDR3 spells CASSERRGYEQYF. The CDR3 nucleotides are TGTGCCAGCAGTGAAAGGCGGGGCTACGAGCAGTACTTC. V is TRBV25-1 and J is TRBJ2-7, with a weak D call TRBD2 (6 bases). The CDR3 is 13 residues long. Germline CDR1 reads MGHDK; CDR2 reads SYGVNS. V lost 2 bases to trimming and J lost 3 bases, with 8 bases between them.

V usage is TRBV7-9 and J usage is TRBJ2-7, with 12 positions matching TRBD1. Germline CDR1 and CDR2: SEHNR and FQNEAQ (reference sequence). This CDR3 contains 14 residues. J gave up 5 bases and V 6 bases, and 5 bases lay outside the gene matches. CDR3 protein: CASRGQGAVNEQYF. The CDR3 DNA follows: TGTGCCAGCAGGGGACAGGGGGCGGTTAACGAGCAGTACTTC.

The chain combines TRBV28 with TRBJ2-7; possibly TRBD1 for D (7 bases). Germline V gene lookup returns CDR1 MDHEN and CDR2 SYDVKM. The CDR3 is 14 residues long. Between the trimmed V and J ends, which lost 7 bases and 1 base, there was a span of 14 bases. CDR3 nucleotides: TGTGCCAGCATCCCGACAGGGAGGTCCTACGAGCAGTACTTC. This encodes CASIPTGRSYEQYF.

As for this clone: Within the sample, other DNA sequences also encode this same CDR3. This chain joins TRBV28 and TRBJ1-2; D unresolved. Germline loops: CDR1 MDHEN, CDR2 SYDVKM. The CDR3 spans 11 residues. V lost 5 bases and J 5 bases, leaving 6 bases between the germline ends. CDR3 nucleotides: TGTGCCAGCAGTCCCAAGTATGGCTACACCTTC. Protein product: CASSPKYGYTF.

V usage is TRBV6-5 and J usage is TRBJ2-7, with a tentative D call TRBD1 (6 bases). The germline CDR1 and CDR2 sequences are MNHEY and SVGAGI. CDR3 length equals 13 residues. V was pared by 6 bases and J by 2 bases, with 11 bases between. CDR3 sequence reads: CASRRGKAYEQYF. The CDR3 nucleotides read TGTGCCAGCAGGAGGGGGAAGGCCTACGAGCAGTACTTC.

The count of this clone is one. At the DNA level, this CDR3 is encoded by other sequences in the same sample as well. The chain combines TRBV5-1 with TRBJ2-5; TRBD1 agrees at 9 bases. Germline values: CDR1 SGHRS, CDR2 YFSETQ. The CDR3 runs 15 residues. V gave up 0 bases and J gave up 5 bases; unmatched junction bases: 5. CDR3 nucleotide sequence: TGCGCCAGCAGCTTGGAGGGACAGGGATGGGAGACCCAGTACTTC. Encoded protein: CASSLEGQGWETQYF.

On this clone: The identical CDR3 is also encoded by other nucleotide sequences in the sample. This chain connects TRBV5-4 to TRBJ1-3; unclear D gene. The CDR3 loop spans 14 amino acids. V was cut by 3 bases and J by 0 bases, with 7 bases left in between. Germline V gene data show CDR1 as SGHNT and CDR2 as YYREEE (reference sequence). The CDR3 sequence: CASSSTSSGNTIYF. The CDR3 coding sequence is TGTGCCAGCAGCTCGACCTCCTCTGGAAACACCATATATTTT.

This chain connects TRBV6-5 to TRBJ1-1; D unclear. Looked up from germline, CDR1 is MNHEY and CDR2 is SVGAGI. V was trimmed by 7 bases and J by 1 base, leaving 16 bases between them. The CDR3 length is 15 residues. The CDR3 loop reads CASILWRPGNTEAFF. The CDR3 DNA reads as TGTGCCAGCATTCTATGGAGACCGGGGAACACTGAAGCTTTCTTT.